One T cell receptor (beta chain) is described in this entry. The CDR3 is 13 amino acids. Trimming pared 6 bases from V and 0 bases from J, leaving 9 bases between. From germline, CDR1 is SQVTM and CDR2 ANQGSEA. The sample originates from a study of blood T cell repertoires in COVID-19. Looking at the study overall: The United States, Italy and Spain provided the acute and convalescent COVID-19 samples. Sample material is recorded as cDNA or gDNA derived from T cells, B-cell-depleted T cells, or PBMCs.

Original processing methods: Amplification of reference gene primers was used by the study to estimate nucleated cell counts. Using immunoSEQ multiplex PCR, the repertoire was profiled, and TCRdb retains in-frame clones only, with some absent. That table gives V, J and clone size, and the DNA gave D and trimming. The sample shows about 170,000 clones, roughly nine tenths of them seen only once. Seattle patient enrollment occurred during active infection, with longitudinal follow-up thereafter. The source of this sequence is a woman aged 60-75 years with COVID-19, enrolled during active disease. The V and J genes are TRBV29-1 and TRBJ2-1; no firm D call. Sequenced material: peripheral blood. Here the CDR3 reads CSVPVSSYNEQFF. The CDR3 DNA reads TGCAGCGTCCCTGTCAGCTCCTACAATGAGCAGTTCTTC.